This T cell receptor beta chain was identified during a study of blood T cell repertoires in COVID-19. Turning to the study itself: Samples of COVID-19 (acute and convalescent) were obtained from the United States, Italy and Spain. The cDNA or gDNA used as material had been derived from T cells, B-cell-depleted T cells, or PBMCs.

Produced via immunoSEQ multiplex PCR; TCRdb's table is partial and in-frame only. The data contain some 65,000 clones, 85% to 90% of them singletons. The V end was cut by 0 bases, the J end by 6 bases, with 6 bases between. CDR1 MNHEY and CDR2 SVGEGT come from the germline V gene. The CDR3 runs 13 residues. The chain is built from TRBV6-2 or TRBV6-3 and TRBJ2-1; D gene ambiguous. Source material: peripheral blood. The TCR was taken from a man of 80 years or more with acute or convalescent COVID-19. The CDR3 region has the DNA TGTGCCAGCAGTTACTCGGGCGCCAATGAGCAGTTCTTC. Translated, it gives CASSYSGANEQFF.